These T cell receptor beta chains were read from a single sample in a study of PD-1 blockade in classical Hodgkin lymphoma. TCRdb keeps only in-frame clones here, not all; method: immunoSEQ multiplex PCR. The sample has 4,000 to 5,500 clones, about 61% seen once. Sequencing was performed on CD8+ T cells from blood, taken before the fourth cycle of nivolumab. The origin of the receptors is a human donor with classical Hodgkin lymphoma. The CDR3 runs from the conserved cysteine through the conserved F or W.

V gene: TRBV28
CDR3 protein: CASSRTGTGYGCTF

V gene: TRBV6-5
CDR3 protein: CASIGGTDTQYF

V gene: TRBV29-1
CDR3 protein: CSVVVAGGSYEQYF

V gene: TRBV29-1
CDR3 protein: CSVDPAGDYNEQFF

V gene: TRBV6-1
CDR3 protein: CATGPTGTPIDEQYF

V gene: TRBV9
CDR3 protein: CASSDRTSGRLNEQFF

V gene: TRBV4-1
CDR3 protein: CASSRGGPGRYGYTF

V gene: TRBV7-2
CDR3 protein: CASSLAGQTQETQYF

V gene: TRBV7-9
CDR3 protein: CASSFPRQTNTGELFF

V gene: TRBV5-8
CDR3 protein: CASSLAGWVAGAVETQYF

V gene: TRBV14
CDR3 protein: CASSPTGLGQPQHF

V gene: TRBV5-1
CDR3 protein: CASSLASPLDEQYF

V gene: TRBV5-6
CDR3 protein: CASSLVGNSNEQFF

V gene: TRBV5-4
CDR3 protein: CASSSTGFEDTDTQYF

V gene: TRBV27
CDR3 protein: CASSLGGGAFGYTF

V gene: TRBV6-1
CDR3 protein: CASSEAPGTAVAFF

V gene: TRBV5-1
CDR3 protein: CASRTQGQGEKLFF

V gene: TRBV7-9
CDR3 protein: CASSPGTGYEQYF

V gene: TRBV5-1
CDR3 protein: CASSLLLSNEQFF

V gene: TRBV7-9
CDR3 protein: CASSNPPSGYNEQFF

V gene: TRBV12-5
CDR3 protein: CASGLLIFRAFNEQFF

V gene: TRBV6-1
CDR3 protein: CASSPTTSGNEQFF

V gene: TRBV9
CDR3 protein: CASSGTTDTQYF

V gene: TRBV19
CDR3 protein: CASSDRGANEQFF

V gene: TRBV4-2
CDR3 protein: CASSQEQYGSGETQYF

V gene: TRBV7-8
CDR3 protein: CASSPGTGTGNTIYF

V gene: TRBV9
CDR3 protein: CASSVGAEYNEQFF

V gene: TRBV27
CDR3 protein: CASSSTAGTSGSRVNEQFF

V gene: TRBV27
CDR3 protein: CASSLSTSGYNEQFF

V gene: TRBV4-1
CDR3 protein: CASSQAQGGDNSPLHF

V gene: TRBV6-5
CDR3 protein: CASSYSGGLGWETQYF

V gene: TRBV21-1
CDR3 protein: CASSHPGTRTSSYEQYF

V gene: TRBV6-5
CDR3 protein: CASSYGWGEYEQYF

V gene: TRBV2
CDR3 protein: CASSEWREAYNEQFF

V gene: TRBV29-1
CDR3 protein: CSVEEGDSGSWYEQYF

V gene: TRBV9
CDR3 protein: CASSVGDPLSYNEQFF

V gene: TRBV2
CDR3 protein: CASSPGQTNYGYTF

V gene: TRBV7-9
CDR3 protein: CASSPLTSGSSDTQYF

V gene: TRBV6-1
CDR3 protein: CASSATGGSSYEQYF

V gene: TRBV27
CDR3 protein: CASSLGEYNEQFF

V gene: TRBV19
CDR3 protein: CASSIDDSAYEQYF

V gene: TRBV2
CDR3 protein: CASRSDTQYF

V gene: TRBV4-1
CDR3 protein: CASSPARTYYNEQFF

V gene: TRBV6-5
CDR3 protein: CASSYQTDYEQYF

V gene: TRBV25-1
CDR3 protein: CASSEFGGAYNEQFF

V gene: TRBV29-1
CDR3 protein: CSVVETGYAATNEKLFF

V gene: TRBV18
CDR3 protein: CASSPEFSGNTIYF

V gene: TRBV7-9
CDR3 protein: CASSLGTDTQYF

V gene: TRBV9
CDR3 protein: CASSGLNNEQFF

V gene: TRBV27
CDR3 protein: CASSLSGTPFKNEQFF

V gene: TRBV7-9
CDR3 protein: CASSQGTSGSFEQFF

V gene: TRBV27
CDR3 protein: CASKKAGQGDEKLFF

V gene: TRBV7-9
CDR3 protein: CASSTGAPYGYTF

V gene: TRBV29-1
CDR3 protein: CSVVGGANYEQYF

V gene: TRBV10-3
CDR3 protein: CAISESLDFSGEQYF

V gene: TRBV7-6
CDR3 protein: CASSLALSAYEQYF

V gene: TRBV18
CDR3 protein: CASSPEDSAINEQFF

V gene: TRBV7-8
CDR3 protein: CASSSTPSSYGYTF

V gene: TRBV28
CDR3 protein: CASRSTGGSGNTIYF